Listed below are T cell receptor beta chains from one sample, sequenced in a study of vaccination effects on CD4 cells after COVID-19. Their target antigens are unknown. The repertoire was sequenced with immunoSEQ multiplex PCR; TCRdb's copy has only in-frame clones and lacks some. The sample yields approximately 50,000 clones, around 76% seen once. The starting material was CD4+ T cells from PBMCs cultured without peptide, obtained before COVID-19 vaccination. These receptors were obtained from a human donor who had a prior SARS-CoV-2 infection. Each CDR3 is given with its conserved first and last residue. Each record gives: J gene, D gene, V gene, clone size, CDR3 protein, CDR3 DNA. D genes are given only for firm matches. Where a row states a size, it is once, few, many or the class of an expanded clone; other rows omit it.

TRBJ2-1,TRBD2,TRBV11-2,NA,CASSLGAGVYEQFF,TGTGCCAGCAGCTTGGGAGCGGGAGTTTATGAGCAGTTCTTC
TRBJ1-6,TRBD1,TRBV6-2/TRBV6-3,NA,CASSYHRGKPDSPLHF,TGTGCCAGCAGTTACCACAGGGGCAAACCGGATTCACCCCTCCACTTT
TRBJ2-6,NA,TRBV15,NA,CATSRDRNSGANVLTF,TGTGCCACCAGCAGAGATAGGAACTCTGGGGCCAACGTCCTGACTTTC
TRBJ1-5,TRBD1,TRBV7-9,few,CASSHRGNQPQHF,TGTGCCAGCAGTCACAGGGGGAATCAGCCCCAGCATTTT
TRBJ1-1,NA,TRBV6-5,NA,CASSWGGSLAEAFF,TGTGCCAGCAGTTGGGGGGGGAGCCTAGCTGAAGCTTTCTTT
TRBJ1-5,TRBD1,TRBV19,NA,CASSGDRDQPQHF,TGTGCCAGTAGCGGGGACAGAGATCAGCCCCAGCATTTT
TRBJ1-1,NA,TRBV6-5,once,CAIVDSSMNTEAFF,TGTGCCATCGTCGACAGTTCCATGAACACTGAAGCTTTCTTT
TRBJ1-3,NA,TRBV5-8,NA,CASSLEPVGNTIYF,TGTGCCAGCAGCTTGGAGCCTGTTGGAAACACCATATATTTT
TRBJ1-1,NA,TRBV27,large,CASIGWAGGSGAFF,TGTGCCAGCATCGGCTGGGCCGGGGGTTCGGGAGCTTTCTTT
TRBJ2-1,NA,TRBV2,few,CASSWDPLYNEQFF,TGTGCCAGCAGTTGGGATCCCCTATACAATGAGCAGTTCTTC
TRBJ2-7,TRBD1,TRBV7-9,few,CASSHTGTGGSYEQYF,TGTGCCAGCAGTCACACCGGGACAGGGGGGAGCTACGAGCAGTACTTC
TRBJ2-7,NA,TRBV19,NA,CASSIRGAHNEQYF,TGTGCCAGTAGTATTAGGGGGGCGCACAACGAGCAGTACTTC
TRBJ1-2,TRBD1,TRBV5-1,NA,CASSSLGQGGGYGYTF,TGCGCCAGCAGCTCCCTTGGACAGGGTGGAGGGTATGGCTACACCTTC
TRBJ1-6,NA,TRBV7-3,NA,CASSLRGGGSPLHF,TGTGCCAGCAGCTTAAGAGGGGGAGGTTCACCCCTCCACTTT
TRBJ1-2,NA,TRBV12-3/TRBV12-4,few,CASSSIGLGGYTF,TGTGCCAGCAGTTCGATTGGACTCGGGGGCTACACCTTC